The clone carrying this T cell receptor beta chain was found many times. Antigen specificity is unknown. This sample is drawn from a study of T-cell reconstitution after alpha-beta-depleted transplantation in children. Overall study findings and caveats: Several patients had high TCRbeta diversity at day 60; it came from surviving recipient T cells and thymic progenitors. The study reportedly traced alpha-beta T cells about two months after transplant to several hundred expanded graft clones. When one year had passed after transplant, most T-cell counts and diversity came from newly produced T cells.

Unique molecular identifiers tagged the TCRbeta library. Using its own MiXCR run on the PCR reads, TCRdb lists one record per CDR3 protein. The data contain about 490,000 distinct CDR3 sequences, over 9.5% of them seen just once; the ten biggest clones take up 2% to 2.5%. The receptor's source is a child younger than 10 with inherited bone marrow failure, due to receive a stem cell transplant. The material sequenced was PBMCs, taken before TCRalphabeta/CD19-depleted stem cell transplant.

The CDR3 here is CATSRSRGVTDTQYF. Here the CDR3 DNA reads TGTGCCACCAGCAGATCTAGGGGCGTTACAGATACGCAGTATTTT. The V gene is TRBV15, the J gene TRBJ2-3; possibly TRBD1 for D (5 bases). The germline CDR1 and CDR2 sequences are LNHNV and YYDKDF (reference sequence). The CDR3 is 15 amino acids. The V gene lost 2 bases and the J gene lost 3 bases, with 12 bases spanning the gap.